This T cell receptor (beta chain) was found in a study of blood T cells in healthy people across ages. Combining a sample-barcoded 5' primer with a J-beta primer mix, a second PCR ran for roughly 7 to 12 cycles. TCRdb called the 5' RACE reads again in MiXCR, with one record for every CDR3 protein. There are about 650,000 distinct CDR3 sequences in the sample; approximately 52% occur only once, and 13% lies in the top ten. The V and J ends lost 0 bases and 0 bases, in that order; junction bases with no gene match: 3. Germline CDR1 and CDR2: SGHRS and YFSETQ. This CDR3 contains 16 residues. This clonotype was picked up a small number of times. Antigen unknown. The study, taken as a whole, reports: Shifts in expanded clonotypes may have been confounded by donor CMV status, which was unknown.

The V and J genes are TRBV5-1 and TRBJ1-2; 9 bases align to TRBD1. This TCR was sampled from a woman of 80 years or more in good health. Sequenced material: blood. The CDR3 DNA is TGCGCCAGCAGCTTGGGGACAGGGGCGACTAACTATGGCTACACCTTC. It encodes CASSLGTGATNYGYTF.